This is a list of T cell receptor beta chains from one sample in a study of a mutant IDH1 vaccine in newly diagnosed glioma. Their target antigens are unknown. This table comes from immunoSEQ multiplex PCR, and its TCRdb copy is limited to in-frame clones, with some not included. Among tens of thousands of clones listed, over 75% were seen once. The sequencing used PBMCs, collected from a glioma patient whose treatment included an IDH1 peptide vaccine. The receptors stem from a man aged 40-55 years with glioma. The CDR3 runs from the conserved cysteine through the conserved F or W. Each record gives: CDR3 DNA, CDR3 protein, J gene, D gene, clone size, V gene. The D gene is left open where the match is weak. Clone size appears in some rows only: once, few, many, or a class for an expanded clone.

CDR3 DNA: TGTGCCAGCAGTGAAGATGGGCAGAGGAATCAGCCCCAGCATTTT
CDR3 protein: CASSEDGQRNQPQHF
J gene: TRBJ1-5
D gene: -
clone size: -
V gene: TRBV2

CDR3 DNA: TGTGCCAGCAGTGAGGAGTGGGGCACAGATACGCAGTATTTT
CDR3 protein: CASSEEWGTDTQYF
J gene: TRBJ2-3
D gene: -
clone size: -
V gene: TRBV6-4

CDR3 DNA: TGTGCCAGCAGCATAACCACGGCTAGCTTAGAGACCCAGTACTTC
CDR3 protein: CASSITTASLETQYF
J gene: TRBJ2-5
D gene: -
clone size: -
V gene: TRBV7-8

CDR3 DNA: TGTGCCAGCAGTTTAGGACAGGTCGGGGGCGCTTTCTTT
CDR3 protein: CASSLGQVGGAFF
J gene: TRBJ1-1
D gene: TRBD1
clone size: -
V gene: TRBV28

CDR3 DNA: TGTGCCAGTAGTAGAGGGGGGTGGTACACCGGGGAGCTGTTTTTT
CDR3 protein: CASSRGGWYTGELFF
J gene: TRBJ2-2
D gene: -
clone size: -
V gene: TRBV19

CDR3 DNA: TGTGCCAGCAGTGTTGGGACAGCCTTCCGACAAAAGAACACTGAAGCTTTCTTT
CDR3 protein: CASSVGTAFRQKNTEAFF
J gene: TRBJ1-1
D gene: TRBD1
clone size: -
V gene: TRBV2

CDR3 DNA: TGCGCCAGCAGCCAAGTTACGTACATCGGGGACAGCTCCTATGGCTACACCTTC
CDR3 protein: CASSQVTYIGDSSYGYTF
J gene: TRBJ1-2
D gene: TRBD1
clone size: -
V gene: TRBV4-1

CDR3 DNA: TGTGCCAGTAGTATGGGACCCTGGAAATCCTACAATGAGCAGTTCTTC
CDR3 protein: CASSMGPWKSYNEQFF
J gene: TRBJ2-1
D gene: -
clone size: -
V gene: TRBV19

CDR3 DNA: TGTGCCAGCAGTCCCCGGACGGGGGGGGGCAATCAGCCCCAGCATTTT
CDR3 protein: CASSPRTGGGNQPQHF
J gene: TRBJ1-5
D gene: -
clone size: -
V gene: TRBV28

CDR3 DNA: TGTGCCAGCAGCCTACAGCCAGGAGACTCCTACGAGCAGTACTTC
CDR3 protein: CASSLQPGDSYEQYF
J gene: TRBJ2-7
D gene: -
clone size: -
V gene: TRBV11-3

CDR3 DNA: TGTGCCAGCTCACCTCCCGGGACCGAGAAGAATGAGCAGTTCTTC
CDR3 protein: CASSPPGTEKNEQFF
J gene: TRBJ2-1
D gene: -
clone size: -
V gene: TRBV18

CDR3 DNA: TGTGCCAGCAGCTCACTAGACAGGGGTAACTATGGCTACACCTTC
CDR3 protein: CASSSLDRGNYGYTF
J gene: TRBJ1-2
D gene: TRBD1
clone size: -
V gene: TRBV7-9

CDR3 DNA: TGCGCCAGCAGCCAAGATTACCCCCTGCCATACTCTGGAAACACCATATATTTT
CDR3 protein: CASSQDYPLPYSGNTIYF
J gene: TRBJ1-3
D gene: -
clone size: -
V gene: TRBV4-3

CDR3 DNA: TGTGCCAGCAGCCCCGAGGCTAACTATGGCTACACCTTC
CDR3 protein: CASSPEANYGYTF
J gene: TRBJ1-2
D gene: -
clone size: -
V gene: TRBV5-4

CDR3 DNA: TGCAGCGTTGATGGTCGGCTGGCAGGGGGGAGATGGGCCTCGTACAATGAGCAGTTCTTC
CDR3 protein: CSVDGRLAGGRWASYNEQFF
J gene: TRBJ2-1
D gene: -
clone size: -
V gene: TRBV29-1

CDR3 DNA: TGTGCCAGCAGTGGAGACAGCACTGAAGCTTTCTTT
CDR3 protein: CASSGDSTEAFF
J gene: TRBJ1-1
D gene: -
clone size: few
V gene: TRBV2

CDR3 DNA: TGTGCCAGCAGCTCCCCTTTGAACACTGAAGCTTTCTTT
CDR3 protein: CASSSPLNTEAFF
J gene: TRBJ1-1
D gene: -
clone size: -
V gene: TRBV6-5

CDR3 DNA: TGCGCCAGCAGCCAAGAAAGGCCCGGACAGGGCTGGTCCTATAATTCACCCCTCCACTTT
CDR3 protein: CASSQERPGQGWSYNSPLHF
J gene: TRBJ1-6
D gene: TRBD1
clone size: -
V gene: TRBV4-1

CDR3 DNA: TGTGCCAGCAGCCGCCTAGCGGGGGGTTACAATGAGCAGTTCTTC
CDR3 protein: CASSRLAGGYNEQFF
J gene: TRBJ2-1
D gene: TRBD2
clone size: few
V gene: TRBV6-1

CDR3 DNA: TGCGCCAGCAGCTTGCTTGGGGGCAGTAATCAGCCCCAGCATTTT
CDR3 protein: CASSLLGGSNQPQHF
J gene: TRBJ1-5
D gene: -
clone size: few
V gene: TRBV5-1

CDR3 DNA: TGCGCCAGCAGCTTGGTACCTCAGACAGGGTCTGGAAACACCATATATTTT
CDR3 protein: CASSLVPQTGSGNTIYF
J gene: TRBJ1-3
D gene: TRBD1
clone size: -
V gene: TRBV5-1

CDR3 DNA: TGTACCAGTAGTATTCAAAGGGGCGGCTATGGCTACACCTTC
CDR3 protein: CTSSIQRGGYGYTF
J gene: TRBJ1-2
D gene: -
clone size: -
V gene: TRBV19

CDR3 DNA: TGTGCCAGTAGCGCTGAGTCGGCCCGGTCCCGGTGGGAGCAGTACTTC
CDR3 protein: CASSAESARSRWEQYF
J gene: TRBJ2-7
D gene: -
clone size: -
V gene: TRBV19

CDR3 DNA: TGCGCCAGCAGCTTGGGTCAAAGCATTAATTCACCCCTCCACTTT
CDR3 protein: CASSLGQSINSPLHF
J gene: TRBJ1-6
D gene: -
clone size: -
V gene: TRBV5-1

CDR3 DNA: TGTGCCAGCAGCTTAGCTCGCGGAGGGTCCCTCTCCGAGCAGTACTTC
CDR3 protein: CASSLARGGSLSEQYF
J gene: TRBJ2-7
D gene: -
clone size: -
V gene: TRBV7-9

CDR3 DNA: TGTGCCAGCAGTTATAGCGGGAGGGCCGAAACCGGGGAGCTGTTTTTT
CDR3 protein: CASSYSGRAETGELFF
J gene: TRBJ2-2
D gene: TRBD2
clone size: -
V gene: TRBV28

CDR3 DNA: TGTGCCAGCAGCCAGACAGGGCTCAAGGAGACCCAGTACTTC
CDR3 protein: CASSQTGLKETQYF
J gene: TRBJ2-5
D gene: TRBD1
clone size: once
V gene: TRBV6-1

CDR3 DNA: TGTGCCACCAGCAGAGATGATAGCTCTTACAATGAGCAGTTCTTC
CDR3 protein: CATSRDDSSYNEQFF
J gene: TRBJ2-1
D gene: -
clone size: -
V gene: TRBV15

CDR3 DNA: TGTGCCAGCAGCAAGTCCCGAGCCGGGTACACTGAAGCTTTCTTT
CDR3 protein: CASSKSRAGYTEAFF
J gene: TRBJ1-1
D gene: -
clone size: -
V gene: TRBV21-1

CDR3 DNA: TGTGCCAGCACCCAGGGGGTGGGGGCCTATGGCTACACCTTC
CDR3 protein: CASTQGVGAYGYTF
J gene: TRBJ1-2
D gene: TRBD1
clone size: -
V gene: TRBV6-5

CDR3 DNA: TGCGCCAGCAGCCCGATGGGACAGGGGGCATCCGGAACTGAAGCTTTCTTT
CDR3 protein: CASSPMGQGASGTEAFF
J gene: TRBJ1-1
D gene: TRBD1
clone size: -
V gene: TRBV5-1

CDR3 DNA: TGTGCCAGCAGCTTCCGAGGGTTCTATAATTCACCCCTCCACTTT
CDR3 protein: CASSFRGFYNSPLHF
J gene: TRBJ1-6
D gene: -
clone size: -
V gene: TRBV5-5

CDR3 DNA: TGTGCCAGCCACGGAGGTTTCTCCTACAATGAGCAGTTCTTC
CDR3 protein: CASHGGFSYNEQFF
J gene: TRBJ2-1
D gene: -
clone size: few
V gene: TRBV28

CDR3 DNA: TGTGCCAGTAGTGCCCCCCGACAGGGGGGGAGAGAGACCCAGTACTTC
CDR3 protein: CASSAPRQGGRETQYF
J gene: TRBJ2-5
D gene: TRBD1
clone size: -
V gene: TRBV19

CDR3 DNA: TGTGCCAGCTCACCACTGACAGGGGACTCACCCCTCCACTTT
CDR3 protein: CASSPLTGDSPLHF
J gene: TRBJ1-6
D gene: TRBD1
clone size: -
V gene: TRBV18

CDR3 DNA: TGTGCCAGCAGGGACAGGGGGACCTATGGCTACACCTTC
CDR3 protein: CASRDRGTYGYTF
J gene: TRBJ1-2
D gene: TRBD1
clone size: -
V gene: TRBV6-1

CDR3 DNA: TGTGCCTGGACAACCGGGAGCTATGGCTACACCTTC
CDR3 protein: CAWTTGSYGYTF
J gene: TRBJ1-2
D gene: -
clone size: -
V gene: TRBV30

CDR3 DNA: TGTGCCAGCAGCTCCGGGCGGGGCGGGCTTTATTCTTATTACAATGAGCAGTTCTTC
CDR3 protein: CASSSGRGGLYSYYNEQFF
J gene: TRBJ2-1
D gene: -
clone size: once
V gene: TRBV11-2

CDR3 DNA: TGTGCCAGCAGTTTATTGTCGACAGGGGGTTTGCTAAAACTGTTTTTT
CDR3 protein: CASSLLSTGGLLKLFF
J gene: TRBJ1-4
D gene: TRBD1
clone size: once
V gene: TRBV27

CDR3 DNA: TGTGCCAGCAGTTTATGGGATCTAGCGGGACTCTCCTACGAGCAGTACTTC
CDR3 protein: CASSLWDLAGLSYEQYF
J gene: TRBJ2-7
D gene: TRBD2
clone size: -
V gene: TRBV28

CDR3 DNA: TGTGCCAGCAGCCCAGGACAGACTAATGAAAAACTGTTTTTT
CDR3 protein: CASSPGQTNEKLFF
J gene: TRBJ1-4
D gene: -
clone size: -
V gene: TRBV7-9

CDR3 DNA: TGTGCCAGCAGCCCGGGGGTGATGGGTGGAAACACCATATATTTT
CDR3 protein: CASSPGVMGGNTIYF
J gene: TRBJ1-3
D gene: -
clone size: -
V gene: TRBV7-6

CDR3 DNA: TGCGCCAGCAGGGCTAGCGGGGGGGCGGAGACCCAGTACTTC
CDR3 protein: CASRASGGAETQYF
J gene: TRBJ2-5
D gene: TRBD2
clone size: -
V gene: TRBV5-1

CDR3 DNA: TGTGCCAGCAGCTGGCGGGACGCGGGGTACAATGAGCAGTTCTTC
CDR3 protein: CASSWRDAGYNEQFF
J gene: TRBJ2-1
D gene: -
clone size: -
V gene: TRBV9

CDR3 DNA: TGCGCCAGCAGCGAAGGAACCGGGACAGGGAACACCGGGGAGCTGTTTTTT
CDR3 protein: CASSEGTGTGNTGELFF
J gene: TRBJ2-2
D gene: TRBD1
clone size: medium-sized
V gene: TRBV5-1

CDR3 DNA: TGTGCCAGCAGCTTGGGAGGGAACACTGAAGCTTTCTTT
CDR3 protein: CASSLGGNTEAFF
J gene: TRBJ1-1
D gene: -
clone size: few
V gene: TRBV5-4

CDR3 DNA: TGTGCCAGCAGCTTTGGGATCGACAGGGGGCGGTGGGGCTACACCTTC
CDR3 protein: CASSFGIDRGRWGYTF
J gene: TRBJ1-2
D gene: TRBD1
clone size: -
V gene: TRBV5-4

CDR3 DNA: TGTGCCAGCAGCTTAAATACGATAGCGGGATACGGCGAGCAGTACTTC
CDR3 protein: CASSLNTIAGYGEQYF
J gene: TRBJ2-7
D gene: TRBD2
clone size: -
V gene: TRBV11-2

CDR3 DNA: TGCGCCAGCAGCCAGATATCGCGGGCTGCCGGGGAGCTGTTTTTT
CDR3 protein: CASSQISRAAGELFF
J gene: TRBJ2-2
D gene: -
clone size: -
V gene: TRBV4-3

CDR3 DNA: TGTGCCAGCAGCTTAAGGGTCCGCGCCGGCGGGGGGGGAGATACGCAGTATTTT
CDR3 protein: CASSLRVRAGGGGDTQYF
J gene: TRBJ2-3
D gene: TRBD2
clone size: -
V gene: TRBV7-8

CDR3 DNA: TGTGCCAGCAGTCGGGCAGGGTTGCCCTACAATGAGCAGTTCTTC
CDR3 protein: CASSRAGLPYNEQFF
J gene: TRBJ2-1
D gene: -
clone size: -
V gene: TRBV28

CDR3 DNA: TGTGCCAGCAGCGTAGGACTAGCGGGAGCAGAGACCCAGTACTTC
CDR3 protein: CASSVGLAGAETQYF
J gene: TRBJ2-5
D gene: TRBD2
clone size: -
V gene: TRBV9